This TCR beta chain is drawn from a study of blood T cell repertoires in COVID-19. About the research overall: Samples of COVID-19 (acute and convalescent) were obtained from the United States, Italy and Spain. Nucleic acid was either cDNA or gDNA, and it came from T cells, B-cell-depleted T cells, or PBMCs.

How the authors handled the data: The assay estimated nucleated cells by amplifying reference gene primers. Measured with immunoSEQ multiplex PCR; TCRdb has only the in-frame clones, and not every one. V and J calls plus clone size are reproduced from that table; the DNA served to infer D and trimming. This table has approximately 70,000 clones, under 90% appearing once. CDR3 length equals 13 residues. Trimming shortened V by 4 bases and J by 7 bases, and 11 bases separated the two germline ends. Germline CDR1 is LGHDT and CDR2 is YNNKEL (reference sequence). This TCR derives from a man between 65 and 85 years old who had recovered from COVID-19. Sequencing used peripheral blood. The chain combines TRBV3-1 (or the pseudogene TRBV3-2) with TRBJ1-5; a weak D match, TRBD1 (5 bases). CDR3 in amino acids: CASSPVGGQPQHF. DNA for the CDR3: TGTGCCAGCAGCCCCGTGGGGGGACAGCCCCAGCATTTT.